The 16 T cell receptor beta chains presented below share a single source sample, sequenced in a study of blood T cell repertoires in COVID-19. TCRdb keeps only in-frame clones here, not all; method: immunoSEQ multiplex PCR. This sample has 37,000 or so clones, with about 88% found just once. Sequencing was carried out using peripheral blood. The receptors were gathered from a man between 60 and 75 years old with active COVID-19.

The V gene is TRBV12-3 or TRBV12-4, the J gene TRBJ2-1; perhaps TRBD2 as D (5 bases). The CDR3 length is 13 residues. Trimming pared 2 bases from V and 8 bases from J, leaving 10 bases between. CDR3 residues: CASSLSSGHEQFF. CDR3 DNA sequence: TGTGCCAGCAGTTTATCCAGCGGTCATGAGCAGTTCTTC.

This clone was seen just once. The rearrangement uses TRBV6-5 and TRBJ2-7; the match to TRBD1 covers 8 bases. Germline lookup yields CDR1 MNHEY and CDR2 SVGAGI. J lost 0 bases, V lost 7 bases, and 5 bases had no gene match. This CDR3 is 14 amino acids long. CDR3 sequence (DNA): TGTGCCAGCACTCTGGGACAGGCCTCCTACGAGCAGTACTTC. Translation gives CASTLGQASYEQYF.

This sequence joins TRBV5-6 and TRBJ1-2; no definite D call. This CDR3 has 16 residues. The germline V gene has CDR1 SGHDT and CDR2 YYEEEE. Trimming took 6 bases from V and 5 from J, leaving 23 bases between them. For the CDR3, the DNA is TGTGCCAGCACCGACACAACGGCTCGATCCTCTTATGGCTACACCTTC. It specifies CASTDTTARSSYGYTF.

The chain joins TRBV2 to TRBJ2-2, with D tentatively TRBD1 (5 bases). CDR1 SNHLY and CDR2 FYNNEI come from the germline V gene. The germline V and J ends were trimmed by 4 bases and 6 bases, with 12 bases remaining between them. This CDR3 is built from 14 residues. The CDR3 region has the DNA TGTGCCAGCAGTGGTAGCAGGGCTGCCGGGGAGCTGTTTTTT. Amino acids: CASSGSRAAGELFF.

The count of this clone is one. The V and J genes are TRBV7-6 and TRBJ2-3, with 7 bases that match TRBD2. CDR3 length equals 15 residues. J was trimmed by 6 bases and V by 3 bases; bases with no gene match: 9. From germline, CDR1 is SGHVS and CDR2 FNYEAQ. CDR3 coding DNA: TGTGCCAGCAGCTTGGTCCGGGACTACCCCGATACGCAGTATTTT. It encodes CASSLVRDYPDTQYF.

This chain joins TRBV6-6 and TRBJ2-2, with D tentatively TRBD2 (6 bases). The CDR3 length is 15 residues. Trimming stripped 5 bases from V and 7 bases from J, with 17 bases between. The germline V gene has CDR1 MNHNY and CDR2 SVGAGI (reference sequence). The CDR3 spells CASSDPGGDGGELFF. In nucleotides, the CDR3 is TGTGCCAGCAGTGACCCCGGCGGGGATGGCGGGGAGCTGTTTTTT.

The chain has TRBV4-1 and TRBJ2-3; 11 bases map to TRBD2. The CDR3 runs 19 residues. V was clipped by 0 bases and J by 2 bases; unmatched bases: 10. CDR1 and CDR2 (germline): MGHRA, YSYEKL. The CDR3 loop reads CASSQESVGTSGFTDTQYF. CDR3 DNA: TGCGCCAGCAGCCAAGAGTCTGTAGGGACTAGCGGATTCACAGATACGCAGTATTTT.

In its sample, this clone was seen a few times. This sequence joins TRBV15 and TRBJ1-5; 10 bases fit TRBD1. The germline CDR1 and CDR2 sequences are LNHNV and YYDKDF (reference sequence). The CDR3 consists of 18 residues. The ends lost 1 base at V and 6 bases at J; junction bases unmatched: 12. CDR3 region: CATSRASGTGVGSQPQHF. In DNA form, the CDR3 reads TGTGCCACCAGCAGAGCCTCCGGGACAGGGGTGGGAAGTCAGCCCCAGCATTTT.

The CDR3 nucleotides read TGTGCCAGCACTCCCGGGGACATACCTAGCTATGGCTACACCTTC. Protein product: CASTPGDIPSYGYTF. The J gene is TRBJ1-2, the V gene TRBV6-5, with D maybe TRBD1 (6 bases). Trimming pared 7 bases from V and 4 bases from J, leaving 19 bases between. Per the germline V gene, CDR1 is MNHEY and CDR2 is SVGAGI. This CDR3 is 15 amino acids long.

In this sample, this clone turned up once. The CDR3 region is CASTPIAESSYEQYF. DNA for the CDR3: TGTGCCAGCACCCCCATAGCGGAGAGCTCCTACGAGCAGTACTTC. This rearrangement joins TRBV6-5 to TRBJ2-7; D may be TRBD2 (6 bases). CDR1 is MNHEY and CDR2 is SVGAGI in the germline V gene. The CDR3 spans 15 residues. Deletions cut 7 bases from V and 0 bases from J, with 16 bases between.

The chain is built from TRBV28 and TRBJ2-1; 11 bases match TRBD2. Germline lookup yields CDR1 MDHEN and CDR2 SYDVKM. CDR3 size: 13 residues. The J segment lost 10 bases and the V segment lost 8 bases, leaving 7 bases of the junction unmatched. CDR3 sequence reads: CASLAGGPMEQFF. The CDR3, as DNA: TGTGCCAGCTTAGCGGGAGGGCCGATGGAGCAGTTCTTC.

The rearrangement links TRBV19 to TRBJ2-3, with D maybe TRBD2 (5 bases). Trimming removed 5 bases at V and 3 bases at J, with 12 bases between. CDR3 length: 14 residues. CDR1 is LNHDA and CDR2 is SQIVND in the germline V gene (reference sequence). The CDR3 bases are TGTGCCAGTAGTGTGCGGGTTGGGACAGATACGCAGTATTTT. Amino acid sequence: CASSVRVGTDTQYF.

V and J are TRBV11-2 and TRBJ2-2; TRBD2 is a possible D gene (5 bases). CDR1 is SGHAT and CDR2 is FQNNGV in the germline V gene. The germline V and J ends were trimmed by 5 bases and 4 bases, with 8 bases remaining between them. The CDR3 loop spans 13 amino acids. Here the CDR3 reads CASSETSTGELFF. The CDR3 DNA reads TGTGCCAGCAGCGAAACTAGCACCGGGGAGCTGTTTTTT.

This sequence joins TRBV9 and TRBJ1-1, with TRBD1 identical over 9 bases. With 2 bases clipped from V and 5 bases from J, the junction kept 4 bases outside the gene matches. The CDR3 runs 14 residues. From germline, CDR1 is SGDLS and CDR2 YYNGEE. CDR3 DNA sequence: TGTGCCAGCAGCGTTGGACAGGGGATGACTGAAGCTTTCTTT. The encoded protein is CASSVGQGMTEAFF.

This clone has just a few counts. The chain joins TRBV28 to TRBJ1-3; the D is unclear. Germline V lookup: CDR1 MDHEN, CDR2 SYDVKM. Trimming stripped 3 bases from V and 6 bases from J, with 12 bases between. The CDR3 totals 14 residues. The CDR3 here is CASSFPTQTNTIYF. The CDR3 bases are TGTGCCAGCAGTTTCCCTACTCAAACAAACACCATATATTTT. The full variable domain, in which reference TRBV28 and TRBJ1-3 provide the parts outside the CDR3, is DVKVTQSSRYLVKRTGEKVFLECVQDMDHENMFWYRQDPGLGLRLIYFSYDVKMKEKGDIPEGYSVSREKKERFSLILESASTNQTSMYLCASSFPTQTNTIYFGEGSWLTVV.

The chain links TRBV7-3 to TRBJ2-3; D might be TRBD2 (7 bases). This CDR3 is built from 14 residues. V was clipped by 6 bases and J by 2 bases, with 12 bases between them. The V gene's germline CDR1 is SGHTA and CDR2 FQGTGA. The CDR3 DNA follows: TGTGCCAGCAGTGTAGGGGGGGACACAGATACGCAGTATTTT. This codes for CASSVGGDTDTQYF.